A single sample is the source of the 13 T cell receptor beta chains below, sequenced in a study of T cell changes during pregnancy in multiple sclerosis. Here immunoSEQ multiplex PCR was the method, and the copy in TCRdb shows in-frame clones only, minus some. The top ten clones hold 4.5% to 6% of a sample with 8,500 to 13,000 clones, roughly 90% of them seen once. The specimen was CD8+ T cells from peripheral blood mononuclear cells, collected in the first trimester of pregnancy. Source of these receptors: a female donor in good health, enrolled as a control in a pregnancy study.

V gene TRBV5-6 combines with J gene TRBJ2-2; tentative D call: TRBD1 (6 bases). Germline-derived CDR1 and CDR2 are SGHDT and YYEEEE. The CDR3 length is 13 residues. Trimming pared 4 bases from V and 7 bases from J, leaving 11 bases between. CDR3 nucleotide sequence: TGTGCCAGCAGCCCACAGGGATTCGGGGAGCTGTTTTTT. Protein sequence: CASSPQGFGELFF.

This clone was counted a few times. CDR3 nucleotides: TGTGCCAGCAGCTTGGGGTTTAGGACAGGGAACTCACCCCTCCACTTT. This sequence encodes CASSLGFRTGNSPLHF. V gene TRBV5-5 combines with J gene TRBJ1-6; 8 nucleotides align to TRBD1. V trimming: 0 bases; J trimming: 10 bases; junction bases outside the gene matches: 9. Germline V gene lookup returns CDR1 SGHKS and CDR2 YYEKEE (reference sequence). The CDR3 is made up of 16 amino acids.

The chain carries TRBV2 and TRBJ2-5; TRBD2 agrees at 10 bases. Germline loops: CDR1 SNHLY, CDR2 FYNNEI. The CDR3 has 14 amino acids. J was trimmed by 0 bases and V by 10 bases; bases with no gene match: 5. The CDR3 DNA sequence: TGTGCCACCCATAGCGGGGGGTACCAAGAGACCCAGTACTTC. Amino acids: CATHSGGYQETQYF.

The gene calls are TRBV6-1 and TRBJ2-5; 10 positions match TRBD2. With 2 bases clipped from V and 4 bases from J, the junction kept 4 bases outside the gene matches. CDR1 is MNHNS, CDR2 SASEGT, per germline. The CDR3 totals 15 residues. The CDR3 DNA reads TGTGCCAGCAGTGAACTAGCGGGGGCCTTAGAGACCCAGTACTTC. Its translation is CASSELAGALETQYF.

Comment on this clone: Relative to the germline gene, one junction end is altered; a read error may explain this. The chain recombines TRBV7-7 with TRBJ2-1; 9 nucleotides match TRBD2. Looked up from germline, CDR1 is SSHAT and CDR2 is FNYEAQ (reference sequence). The CDR3 runs 16 residues. The CDR3 coding sequence is TGTGCTAGCAGCGCAGATTTCGGGACTAGCTTGTATGAGCAGTTCTTC. This gives the protein CASSADFGTSLYEQFF.

The V call is TRBV7-9, the J call TRBJ2-7; D possibly corresponds to TRBD2 (5 bases). V lost 8 bases and J 1 base, leaving 12 bases between the germline ends. There are 13 residues in the CDR3. The germline gives CDR1 SEHNR, CDR2 FQNEAQ (reference sequence). For the CDR3, the DNA is TGTGCCAGCCGTGCGGGCAGTTCCTACGAGCAGTACTTC. Amino acids: CASRAGSSYEQYF.

This chain connects TRBV11-2 to TRBJ2-7; TRBD2 agrees at 10 bases. Trimming took 3 bases from V and 2 from J; bases not matched to a gene: 4. CDR1 SGHAT and CDR2 FQNNGV come from the germline V gene. This CDR3 is built from 15 residues. CDR3 loop: CASSFTAGGAYEQYF. As DNA, the CDR3 is TGTGCCAGCAGCTTCACAGCGGGGGGGGCCTACGAGCAGTACTTC.

The chain joins TRBV11-3 to TRBJ1-1; D gene uncertain. The germline V gene has CDR1 SGHNT and CDR2 YENEEA. The germline V and J ends were trimmed by 6 bases and 1 base, with 6 bases remaining between them. The CDR3 runs 12 residues. The CDR3 sequence is CASRGENTEAFF. The CDR3 coding sequence is TGTGCCAGCAGGGGAGAGAACACTGAAGCTTTCTTT.

This chain connects TRBV30 to TRBJ2-1, with 7 bases lining up with TRBD1. Germline V gives CDR1 GTSNPN, CDR2 SVGIG (reference sequence). The V and J ends lost 0 bases and 8 bases, in that order; junction bases with no gene match: 7. The CDR3 is 14 amino acids. The CDR3 DNA follows: TGTGCCTGGAGTGTCTGGCAGGGGGTCGATGAGCAGTTCTTC. It specifies CAWSVWQGVDEQFF.

The J gene is TRBJ2-7, the V gene TRBV7-9; 7 bases line up with TRBD1. Germline CDR1 SEHNR, CDR2 FQNEAQ (reference sequence). The junction had 17 bases not matched to a gene; V was cut back by 5 bases and J by 4 bases. This CDR3 has 17 residues. CDR3 nucleotides: TGTGCCAGCAGCATGGGCCGATTTACAGGGGTCGTTTACGAGCAGTACTTC. Translating it yields CASSMGRFTGVVYEQYF.

V and J are TRBV27 and TRBJ1-1; 7 bases line up with TRBD1. The trim removed 6 bases at V and 5 bases at J, leaving 6 bases unmatched. The length of the CDR3 is 13 residues. CDR1 and CDR2 (germline): MNHEY, SMNVEV (reference sequence). CDR3 DNA: TGTGCCAGCAGCCCAGGGGGGAGGACTGAAGCTTTCTTT. Its protein is CASSPGGRTEAFF.

This clone was picked up one time. This chain uses TRBV29-1 with TRBJ2-7, with 9 nucleotides matching TRBD1. The CDR3 consists of 14 residues. With 5 bases clipped from V and 1 base from J, the junction kept 6 bases outside the gene matches. The V gene's germline CDR1 is SQVTM and CDR2 ANQGSEA. This chain's CDR3 is CSVLDRGQSYEQYF. The CDR3 DNA is TGCAGCGTTCTGGACAGGGGTCAATCCTACGAGCAGTACTTC.

This chain uses TRBV7-3 with TRBJ2-1, with a tentative D call TRBD2 (5 bases). Between the trimmed V and J ends, which lost 5 bases and 5 bases, there was a span of 13 bases. CDR3 length: 14 residues. Germline-derived CDR1 and CDR2 are SGHTA and FQGTGA. The CDR3 bases are TGTGCCAGCAGCCCGACTACATTCAACAATGAGCAGTTCTTC. It is translated as CASSPTTFNNEQFF.